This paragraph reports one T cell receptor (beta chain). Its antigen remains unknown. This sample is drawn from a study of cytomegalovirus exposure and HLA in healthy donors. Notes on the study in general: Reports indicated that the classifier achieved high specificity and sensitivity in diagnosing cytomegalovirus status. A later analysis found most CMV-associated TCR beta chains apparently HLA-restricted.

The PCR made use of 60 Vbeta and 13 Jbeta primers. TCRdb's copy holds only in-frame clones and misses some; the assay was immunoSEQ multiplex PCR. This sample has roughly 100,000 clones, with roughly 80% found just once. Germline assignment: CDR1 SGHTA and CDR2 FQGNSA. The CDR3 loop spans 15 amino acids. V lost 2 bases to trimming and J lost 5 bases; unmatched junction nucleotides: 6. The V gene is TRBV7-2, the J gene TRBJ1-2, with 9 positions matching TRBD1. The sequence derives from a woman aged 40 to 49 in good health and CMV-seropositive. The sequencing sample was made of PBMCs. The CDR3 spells CASSLQPGQGYGYTF. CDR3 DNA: TGTGCCAGCAGCTTACAGCCGGGACAGGGTTATGGCTACACCTTC.